This TCR beta chain is drawn from a study of tumor-infiltrating lymphocytes in primary liver carcinoma. Across the whole study: Yields of productive TCRbeta reads ranged from roughly 3.5 to 7.5 million per sample and were similar across tissue types.

Germline values: CDR1 SGHAT, CDR2 FQNNGV. The CDR3 runs to 13 residues. Making TCR beta cDNA involved 400 to 600 ng total RNA and a constant-region primer. Amplification in three nested multiplex PCR rounds with slightly modified ARM-PCR gave rise to TCR beta libraries. Both of the initial two PCR rounds ran for about 9 cycles and employed TRBV1-TRBV30 forward primers alongside a C-beta reverse primer. MiXCR, run by TCRdb on the multiplex PCR reads, gives a single entry per CDR3 protein. Seen here are about 100,000 distinct CDR3 sequences, roughly 69% observed once, and the top ten hold about 9.2%. Comments on this clonotype: At one end, the junction sequence differs from germline, possibly due to a read error.

Joint extraction of RNA and DNA used roughly 18-34 mg of bulk tissue that was unsorted. This TCR derives from a woman aged 60-75 years with primary liver carcinoma and hepatitis B virus infection. V and J are TRBV11-2 and TRBJ1-1; possibly TRBD1 for D (6 bases). Sequencing used liver tumor tissue from sampling region 5. The subset here: tumor region T5, tumor centre. CDR3 loop: CASSVTGNAEAFF. CDR3 in DNA: TGTGCTAGCAGCGTCACAGGGAACGCTGAAGCTTTCTTT. Filled out from reference TRBV11-2 and TRBJ1-1, the complete variable domain reads EAGVAQSPRYKIIEKRQSVAFWCNPISGHATLYWYQQILGQGPKLLIQFQNNGVVDDSQLPKDRFSAERLKGVDSTLKIQPAKLEDSAVYLCASSVTGNAEAFFGQGTRLTVV.